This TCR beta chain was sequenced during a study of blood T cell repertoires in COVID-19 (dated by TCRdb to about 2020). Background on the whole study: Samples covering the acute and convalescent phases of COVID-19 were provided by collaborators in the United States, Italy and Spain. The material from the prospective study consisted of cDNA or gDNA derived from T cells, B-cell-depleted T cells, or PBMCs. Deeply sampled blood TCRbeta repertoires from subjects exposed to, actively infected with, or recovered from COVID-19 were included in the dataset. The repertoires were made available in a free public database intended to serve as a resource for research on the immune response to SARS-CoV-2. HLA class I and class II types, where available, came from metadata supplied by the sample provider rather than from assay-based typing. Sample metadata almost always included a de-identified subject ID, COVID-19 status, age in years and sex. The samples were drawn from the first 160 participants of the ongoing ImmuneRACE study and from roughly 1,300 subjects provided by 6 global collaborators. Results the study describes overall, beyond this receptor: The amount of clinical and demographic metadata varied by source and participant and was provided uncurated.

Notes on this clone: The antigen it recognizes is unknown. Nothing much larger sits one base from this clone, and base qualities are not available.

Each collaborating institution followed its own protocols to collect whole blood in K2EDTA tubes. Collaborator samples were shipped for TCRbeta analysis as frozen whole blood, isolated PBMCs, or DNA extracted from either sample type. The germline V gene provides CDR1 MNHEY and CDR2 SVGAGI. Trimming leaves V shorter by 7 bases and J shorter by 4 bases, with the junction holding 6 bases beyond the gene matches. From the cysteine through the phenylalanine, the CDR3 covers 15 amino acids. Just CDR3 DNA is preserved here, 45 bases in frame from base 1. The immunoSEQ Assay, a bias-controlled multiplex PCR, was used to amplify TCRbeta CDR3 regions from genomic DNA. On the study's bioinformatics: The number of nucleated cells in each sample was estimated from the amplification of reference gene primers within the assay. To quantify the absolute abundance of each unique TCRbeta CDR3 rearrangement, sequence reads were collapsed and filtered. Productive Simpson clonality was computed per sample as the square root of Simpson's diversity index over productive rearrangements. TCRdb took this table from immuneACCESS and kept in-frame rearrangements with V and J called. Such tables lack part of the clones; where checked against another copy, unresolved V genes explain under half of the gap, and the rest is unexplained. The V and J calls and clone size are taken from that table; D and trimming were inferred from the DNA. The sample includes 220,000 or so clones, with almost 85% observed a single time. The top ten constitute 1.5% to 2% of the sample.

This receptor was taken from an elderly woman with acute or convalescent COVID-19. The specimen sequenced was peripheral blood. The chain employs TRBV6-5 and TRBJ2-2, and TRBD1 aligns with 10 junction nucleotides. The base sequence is TGTGCCAGCACCCGGGACAGGGGTCCCACCGGGGAGCTGTTTTTT. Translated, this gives CASTRDRGPTGELFF.